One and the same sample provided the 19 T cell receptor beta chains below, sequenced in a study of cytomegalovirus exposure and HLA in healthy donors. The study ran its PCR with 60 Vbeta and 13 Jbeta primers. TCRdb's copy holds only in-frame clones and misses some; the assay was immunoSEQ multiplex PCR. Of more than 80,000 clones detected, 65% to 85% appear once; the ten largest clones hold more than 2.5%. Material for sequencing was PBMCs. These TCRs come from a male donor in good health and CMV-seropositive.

The CDR3 loop is CASSLTLGQNSNQPQHF. The CDR3 nucleotides read TGTGCCAGCAGCTTAACCCTCGGACAGAATAGCAATCAGCCCCAGCATTTT. The chain couples TRBV7-3 to TRBJ1-5, with a weak D call TRBD1 (6 bases). The CDR3 has 17 amino acids. The ends were cut back, 0 bases at V and 0 bases at J, with 12 bases in the middle. Germline V gene sequence: CDR1 SGHTA, CDR2 FQGTGA.

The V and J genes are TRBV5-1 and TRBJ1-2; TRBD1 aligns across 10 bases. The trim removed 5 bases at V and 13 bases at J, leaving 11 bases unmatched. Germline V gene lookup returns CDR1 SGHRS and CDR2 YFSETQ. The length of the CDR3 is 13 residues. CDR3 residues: CASRGGTGEKSTF. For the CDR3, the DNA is TGCGCCAGCAGAGGGGGGACAGGGGAAAAGAGCACCTTC.

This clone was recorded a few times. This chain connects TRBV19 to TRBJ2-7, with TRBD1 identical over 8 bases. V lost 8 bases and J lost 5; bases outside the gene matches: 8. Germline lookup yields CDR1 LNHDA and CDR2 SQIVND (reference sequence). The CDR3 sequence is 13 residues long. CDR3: CASAPTGADEQYF. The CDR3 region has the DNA TGTGCCAGTGCCCCGACAGGGGCGGACGAGCAGTACTTC.

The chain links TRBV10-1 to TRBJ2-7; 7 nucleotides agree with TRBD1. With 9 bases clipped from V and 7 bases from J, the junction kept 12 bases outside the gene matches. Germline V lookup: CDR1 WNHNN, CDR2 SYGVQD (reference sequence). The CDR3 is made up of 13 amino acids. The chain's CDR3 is CARTQQGLREQYF. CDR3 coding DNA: TGCGCCAGGACGCAACAGGGGCTGAGGGAGCAGTACTTC.

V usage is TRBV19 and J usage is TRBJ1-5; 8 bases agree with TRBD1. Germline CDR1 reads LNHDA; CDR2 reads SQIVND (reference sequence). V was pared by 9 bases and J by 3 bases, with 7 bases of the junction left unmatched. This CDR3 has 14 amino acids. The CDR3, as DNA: TGTGCCAGCAACAGGGGGGGGAACAATCAGCCCCAGCATTTT. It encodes CASNRGGNNQPQHF.

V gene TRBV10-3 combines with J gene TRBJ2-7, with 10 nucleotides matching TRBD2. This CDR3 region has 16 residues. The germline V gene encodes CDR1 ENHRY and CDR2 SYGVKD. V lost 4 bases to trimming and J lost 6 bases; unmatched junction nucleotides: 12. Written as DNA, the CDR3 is TGTGCCATCAGTGGTCGGCCGTCTAGCGGGAGCTCCGAGCAGTACTTC. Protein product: CAISGRPSSGSSEQYF.

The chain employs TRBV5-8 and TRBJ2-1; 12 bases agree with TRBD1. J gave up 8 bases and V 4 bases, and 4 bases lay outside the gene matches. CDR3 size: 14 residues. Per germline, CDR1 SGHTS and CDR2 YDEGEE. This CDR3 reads CASSRDRGRYEQFF. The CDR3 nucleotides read TGTGCCAGCAGCCGGGACAGGGGGCGATATGAGCAGTTCTTC.

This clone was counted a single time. In DNA form, the CDR3 reads TGTGCCAGCAGTGACTACTACGAGCAGTACTTC. This codes for CASSDYYEQYF. The gene calls are TRBV6-1 and TRBJ2-7; the D is unclear. Germline CDR1 is MNHNS and CDR2 is SASEGT. The CDR3 is 11 amino acids. Trimming pared 3 bases from V and 3 bases from J, leaving 3 bases between.

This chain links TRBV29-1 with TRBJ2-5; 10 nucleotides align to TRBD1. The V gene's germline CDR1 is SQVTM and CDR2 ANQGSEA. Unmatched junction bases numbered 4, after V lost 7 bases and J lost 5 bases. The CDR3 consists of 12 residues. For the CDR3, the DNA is TGCAGCGCCGGACAGGGGGGCGAGACCCAGTACTTC. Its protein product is CSAGQGGETQYF. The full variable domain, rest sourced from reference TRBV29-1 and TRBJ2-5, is SAVISQKPSRDICQRGTSLTIQCQVDSQVTMMFWYRQQPGQSLTLIATANQGSEATYESGFVIDKFPISRPNLTFSTLTVSNMSPEDSSIYLCSAGQGGETQYFGPGTRLLVL.

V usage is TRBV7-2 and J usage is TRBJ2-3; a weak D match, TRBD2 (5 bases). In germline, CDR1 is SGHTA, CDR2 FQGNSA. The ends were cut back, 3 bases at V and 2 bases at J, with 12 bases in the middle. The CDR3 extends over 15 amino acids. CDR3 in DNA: TGTGCCAGCAGCTTCGGGGTTGTCGACACAGATACGCAGTATTTT. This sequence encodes CASSFGVVDTDTQYF. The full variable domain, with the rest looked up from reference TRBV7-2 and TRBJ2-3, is GAGVSQSPSNKVTEKGKDVELRCDPISGHTALYWYRQSLGQGLEFLIYFQGNSAPDKSGLPSDRFSAERTGGSVSTLTIQRTQQEDSAVYLCASSFGVVDTDTQYFGPGTRLTVL.

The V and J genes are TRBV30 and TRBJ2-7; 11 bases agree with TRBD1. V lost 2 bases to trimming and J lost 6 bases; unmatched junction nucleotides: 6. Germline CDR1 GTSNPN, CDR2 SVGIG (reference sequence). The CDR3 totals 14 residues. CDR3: CAWSRDRGGCEQYF. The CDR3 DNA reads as TGTGCCTGGAGTAGGGACAGGGGGGGGTGCGAGCAGTACTTC.

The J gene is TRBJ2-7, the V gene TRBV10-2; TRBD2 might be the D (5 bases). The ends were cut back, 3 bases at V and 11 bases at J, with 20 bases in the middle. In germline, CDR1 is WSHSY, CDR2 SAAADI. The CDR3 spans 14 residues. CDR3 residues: CASSERGILTLEYF. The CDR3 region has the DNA TGCGCCAGCAGTGAACGAGGGATTCTTACTCTTGAGTACTTC.

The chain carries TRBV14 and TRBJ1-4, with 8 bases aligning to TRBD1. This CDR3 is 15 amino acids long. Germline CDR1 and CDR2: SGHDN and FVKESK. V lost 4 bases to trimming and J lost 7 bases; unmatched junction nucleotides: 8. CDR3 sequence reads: CASSRSGGTGEKLFF. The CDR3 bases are TGTGCCAGCAGCCGATCAGGGGGCACGGGTGAAAAACTGTTTTTT.

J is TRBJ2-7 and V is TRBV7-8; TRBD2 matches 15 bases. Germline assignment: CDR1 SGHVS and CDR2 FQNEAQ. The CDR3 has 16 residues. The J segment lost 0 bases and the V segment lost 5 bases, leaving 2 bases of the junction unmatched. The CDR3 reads CASSPGLAGGSYEQYF. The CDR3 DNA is TGTGCCAGCAGCCCGGGACTAGCGGGAGGCTCCTACGAGCAGTACTTC.

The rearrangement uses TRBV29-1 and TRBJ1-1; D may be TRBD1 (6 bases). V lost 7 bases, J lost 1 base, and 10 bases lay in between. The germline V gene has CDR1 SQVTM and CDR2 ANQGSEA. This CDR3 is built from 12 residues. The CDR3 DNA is TGCAGCGCAGGACAGCAGAACACTGAAGCTTTCTTT. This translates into CSAGQQNTEAFF.

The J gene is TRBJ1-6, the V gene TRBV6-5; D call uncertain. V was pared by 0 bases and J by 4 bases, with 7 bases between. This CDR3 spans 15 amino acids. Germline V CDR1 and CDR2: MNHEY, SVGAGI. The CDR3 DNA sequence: TGTGCCAGCAGTTACTCTCCCCTTTATAATTCACCCCTCCACTTT. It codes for CASSYSPLYNSPLHF.

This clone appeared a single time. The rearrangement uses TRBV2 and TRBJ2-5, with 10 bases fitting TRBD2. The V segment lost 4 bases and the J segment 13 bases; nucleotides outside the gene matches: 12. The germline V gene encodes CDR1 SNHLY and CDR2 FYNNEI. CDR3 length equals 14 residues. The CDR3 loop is CASSVPEAGGRPYF. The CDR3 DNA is TGTGCCAGCAGTGTCCCTGAAGCGGGAGGGCGCCCGTACTTC.

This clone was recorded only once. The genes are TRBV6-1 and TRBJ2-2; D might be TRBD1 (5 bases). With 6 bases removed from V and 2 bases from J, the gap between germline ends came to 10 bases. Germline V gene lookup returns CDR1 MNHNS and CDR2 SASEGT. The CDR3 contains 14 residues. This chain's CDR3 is CASRKQANTGELFF. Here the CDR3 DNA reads TGTGCCAGCAGGAAACAGGCCAACACCGGGGAGCTGTTTTTT.

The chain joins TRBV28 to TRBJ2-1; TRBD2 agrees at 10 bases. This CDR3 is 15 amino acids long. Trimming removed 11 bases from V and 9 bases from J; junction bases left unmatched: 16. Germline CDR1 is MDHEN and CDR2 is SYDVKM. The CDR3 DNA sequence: TGTGCCGGGTCCCCCGGGCTAGCGGGAGAGGGTGAGCAGTTCTTC. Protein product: CAGSPGLAGEGEQFF.